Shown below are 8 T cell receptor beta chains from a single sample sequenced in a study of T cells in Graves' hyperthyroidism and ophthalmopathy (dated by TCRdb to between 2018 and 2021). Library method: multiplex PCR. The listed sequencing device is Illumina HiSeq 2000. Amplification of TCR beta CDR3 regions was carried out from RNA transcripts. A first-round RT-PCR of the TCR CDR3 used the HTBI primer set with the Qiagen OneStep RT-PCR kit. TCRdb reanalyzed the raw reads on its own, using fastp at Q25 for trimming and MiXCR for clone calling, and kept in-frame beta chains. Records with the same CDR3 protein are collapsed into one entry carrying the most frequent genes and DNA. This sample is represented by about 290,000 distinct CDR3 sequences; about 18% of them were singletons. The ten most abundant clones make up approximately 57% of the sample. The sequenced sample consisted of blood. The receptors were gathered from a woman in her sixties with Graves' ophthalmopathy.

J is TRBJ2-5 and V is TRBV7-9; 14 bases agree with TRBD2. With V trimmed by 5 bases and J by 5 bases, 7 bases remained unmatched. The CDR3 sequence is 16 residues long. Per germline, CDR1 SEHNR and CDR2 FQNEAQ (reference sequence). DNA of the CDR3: TGTGCCAGCAGCCAGGGACTAGCGGGAGTGTCCGAGACCCAGTACTTC. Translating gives CASSQGLAGVSETQYF.

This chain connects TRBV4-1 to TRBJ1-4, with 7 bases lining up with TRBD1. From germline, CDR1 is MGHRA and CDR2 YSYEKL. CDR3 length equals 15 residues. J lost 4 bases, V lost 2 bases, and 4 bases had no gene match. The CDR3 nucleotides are TGCGCCAGCAGCCAAACGACAGGGAGTAATGAAAAACTGTTTTTT. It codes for CASSQTTGSNEKLFF.

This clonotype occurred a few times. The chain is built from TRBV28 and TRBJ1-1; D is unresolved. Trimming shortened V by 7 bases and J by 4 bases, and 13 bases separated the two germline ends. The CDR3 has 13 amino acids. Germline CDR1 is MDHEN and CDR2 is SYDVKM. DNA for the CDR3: TGTGCCAGCACCGTGACCCCGGCCACTGAAGCTTTCTTT. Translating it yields CASTVTPATEAFF.

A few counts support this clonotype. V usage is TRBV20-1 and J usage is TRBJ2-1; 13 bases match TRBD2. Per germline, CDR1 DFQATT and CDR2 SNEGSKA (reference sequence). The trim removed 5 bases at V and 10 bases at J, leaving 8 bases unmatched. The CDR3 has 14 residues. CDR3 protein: CSARRTSGSREQFF. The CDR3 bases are TGCAGTGCTCGAAGGACTAGCGGGAGCCGGGAGCAGTTCTTC.

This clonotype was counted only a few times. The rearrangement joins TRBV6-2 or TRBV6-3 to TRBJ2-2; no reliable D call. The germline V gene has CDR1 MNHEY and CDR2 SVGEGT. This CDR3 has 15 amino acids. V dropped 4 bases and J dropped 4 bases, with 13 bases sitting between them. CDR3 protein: CASSSSGGLTGELFF. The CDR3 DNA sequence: TGTGCCAGCAGTTCCTCGGGTGGGCTCACCGGGGAGCTGTTTTTT.

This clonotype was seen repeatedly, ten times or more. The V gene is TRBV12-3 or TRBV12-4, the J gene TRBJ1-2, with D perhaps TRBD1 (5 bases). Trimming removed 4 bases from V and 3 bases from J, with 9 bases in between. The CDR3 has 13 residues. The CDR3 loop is CASSSGSHYGYTF. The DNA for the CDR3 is TGTGCCAGCAGTTCAGGGAGTCACTATGGCTACACCTTC.

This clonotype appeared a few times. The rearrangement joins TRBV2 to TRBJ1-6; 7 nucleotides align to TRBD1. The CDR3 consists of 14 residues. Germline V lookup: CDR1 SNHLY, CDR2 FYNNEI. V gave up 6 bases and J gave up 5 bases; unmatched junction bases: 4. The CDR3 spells CASRDRINNSPLHF. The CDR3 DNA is TGTGCCAGCAGGGACAGGATAAATAATTCACCCCTCCACTTT.

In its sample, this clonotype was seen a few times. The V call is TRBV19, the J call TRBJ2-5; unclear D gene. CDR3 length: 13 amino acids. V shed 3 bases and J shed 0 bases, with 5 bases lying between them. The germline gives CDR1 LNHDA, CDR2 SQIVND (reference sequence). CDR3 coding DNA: TGTGCCAGTAGTATGCTGTACCAAGAGACCCAGTACTTC. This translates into CASSMLYQETQYF.